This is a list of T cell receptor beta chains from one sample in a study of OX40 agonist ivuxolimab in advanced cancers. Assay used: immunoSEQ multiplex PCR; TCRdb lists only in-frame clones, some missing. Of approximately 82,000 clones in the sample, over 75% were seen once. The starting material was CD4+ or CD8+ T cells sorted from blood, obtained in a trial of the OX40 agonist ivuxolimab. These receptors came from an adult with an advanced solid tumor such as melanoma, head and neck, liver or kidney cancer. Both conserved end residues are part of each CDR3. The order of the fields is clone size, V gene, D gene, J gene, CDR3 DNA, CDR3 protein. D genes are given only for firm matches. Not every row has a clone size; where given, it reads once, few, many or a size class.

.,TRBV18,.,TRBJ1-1,TGTGCCAGCTCACCACTCGCTTTCCTGGACACTGAAGCTTTCTTT,CASSPLAFLDTEAFF
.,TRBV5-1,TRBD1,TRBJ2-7,TGCGCCAGCAGCCGGACAGGCTCCTACGAGCAGTACTTC,CASSRTGSYEQYF
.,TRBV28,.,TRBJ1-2,TGTGCCAGCAGCGTTGGAGGCCTTTCCCCTAACTATGGCTACACCTTC,CASSVGGLSPNYGYTF
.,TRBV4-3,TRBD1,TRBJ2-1,TGCGCCAGCAGCCGGGACAGCTACAATGAGCAGTTCTTC,CASSRDSYNEQFF
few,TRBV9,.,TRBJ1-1,TGTGCCAGCAGCGCCCAGAGGGAGAACACTGAAGCTTTCTTT,CASSAQRENTEAFF
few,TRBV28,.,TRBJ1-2,TGTGCCACCGGACAGCACTATGGCTACACCTTC,CATGQHYGYTF
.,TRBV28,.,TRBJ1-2,TGTGCCAGCAGGAGGGGAGGGGATTTCTATGGCTACACCTTC,CASRRGGDFYGYTF
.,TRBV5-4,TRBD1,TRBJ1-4,TGTGCCAGCAGTTCGACAGGGGAAGGTGTGGCTAATGAAAAACTGTTTTTT,CASSSTGEGVANEKLFF
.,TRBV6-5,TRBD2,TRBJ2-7,TGTGCCAGCAGTCGCAGGGCTAGCGGGACCTACGAGCAGTACTTC,CASSRRASGTYEQYF
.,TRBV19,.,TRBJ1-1,TGTGCCAGTAGTATCTTTAGGGCTGGAACTGAAGCTTTCTTT,CASSIFRAGTEAFF
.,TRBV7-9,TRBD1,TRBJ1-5,TGTGCCAGCACCAACCACCGGGACAGGGGGAAGGGCATTTTGAAGCCCCAGCATTTT,CASTNHRDRGKGILKPQHF
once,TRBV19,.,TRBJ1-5,TGTGCCAGTAGTATGGGGATCCAGGGACAGCCCCAGCATTTT,CASSMGIQGQPQHF
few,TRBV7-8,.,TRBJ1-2,TGTGCCAGCAGCCCTGACTCTGGGACGGGGTATGGCTACACCTTC,CASSPDSGTGYGYTF
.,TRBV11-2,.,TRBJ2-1,TGTGCCAGCAGCCCTCGGATAGCGGTGAACAATGAGCAGTTCTTC,CASSPRIAVNNEQFF
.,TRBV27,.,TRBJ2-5,TGTGCCAGCAGTTTATCGAATCCTTTAGCTGAGACCCAGTACTTC,CASSLSNPLAETQYF
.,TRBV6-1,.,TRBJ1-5,TGTGCCAGCAGTTCCTGGATGGGGTCCCAGCCCCAGCATTTT,CASSSWMGSQPQHF
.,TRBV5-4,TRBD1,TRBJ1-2,TGTGCCAGCAGCCAAACATCCGGGACAGGGGGCTATGGCTACACCTTC,CASSQTSGTGGYGYTF
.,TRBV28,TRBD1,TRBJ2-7,TGTGCCAGCAGTTTAAGACAGGGGTACGAGCAGTACTTC,CASSLRQGYEQYF
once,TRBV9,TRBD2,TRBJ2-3,TGTGCCAGCAGCCAAAGTGGGACTAGCGGCACAGATACGCAGTATTTT,CASSQSGTSGTDTQYF
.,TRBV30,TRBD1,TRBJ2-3,TGTGCCTGGATTAGGGGCAGGGGGCAAGGAGATACGCAGTATTTT,CAWIRGRGQGDTQYF
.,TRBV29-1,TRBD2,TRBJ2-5,TGCAGCGTGTCGCCGGGGGGTCAAGAGACCCAGTACTTC,CSVSPGGQETQYF
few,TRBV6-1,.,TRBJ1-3,TGTGCCAGCAGTGAAAGGTTGGGCCTGCTACTTGTTGGAAACACCATATATTTT,CASSERLGLLLVGNTIYF
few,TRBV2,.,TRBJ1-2,TGTGCCAGCAGTCCCGGACGCGTTCATGGCTACACCTTC,CASSPGRVHGYTF
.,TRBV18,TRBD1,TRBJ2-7,TGTGCCAGCTCACCGACACAGGGGGACTACGAGCAGTACTTC,CASSPTQGDYEQYF
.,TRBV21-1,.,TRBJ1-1,TGTGCCAGCAGCACCCAAACAAAGAACACTGAAGCTTTCTTT,CASSTQTKNTEAFF
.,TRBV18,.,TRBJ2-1,TGTGCCAGCTCACCACCTGGGGGGCTCTACAATGAGCAGTTCTTC,CASSPPGGLYNEQFF
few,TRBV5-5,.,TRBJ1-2,TGTGCCAGCAGCCGAGGACGGGGGACTAGCTACACCTTC,CASSRGRGTSYTF
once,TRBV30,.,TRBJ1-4,TGTGCCTGGGGAGGGACCTCAAATGAAAAACTGTTTTTT,CAWGGTSNEKLFF
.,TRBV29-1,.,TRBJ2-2,TGCAGCGTTGCTGGGGAGTTAGGCGGGGAGCTGTTTTTT,CSVAGELGGELFF
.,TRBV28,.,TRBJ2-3,TGTGCCAGCAGTTCAGCCGGGGCTCCGAGCACAGATACGCAGTATTTT,CASSSAGAPSTDTQYF
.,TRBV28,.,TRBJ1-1,TGTGCCAGCAGTGGTCAATGGAACACTGAAGCTTTCTTT,CASSGQWNTEAFF
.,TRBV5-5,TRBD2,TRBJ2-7,TGTGCCAGCAGCTTGGGGGCTAGCGGGAGCGCGTACGAGCAGTACTTC,CASSLGASGSAYEQYF
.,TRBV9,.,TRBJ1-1,TGTGCCAGCAGGGGGCAGGAGAGCACTGAAGCTTTCTTT,CASRGQESTEAFF
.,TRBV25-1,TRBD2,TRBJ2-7,TGTGCCAGCAGTGACGGGACTAGCGCTTTATACGAGCAGTACTTC,CASSDGTSALYEQYF
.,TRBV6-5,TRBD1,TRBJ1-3,TGTGCCAGCAGCGATAATACAGGGGGGGGAAACACCATATATTTT,CASSDNTGGGNTIYF
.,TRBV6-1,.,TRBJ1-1,TGTGCCAGCAGTGGACAGTACACTGAAGCTTTCTTT,CASSGQYTEAFF
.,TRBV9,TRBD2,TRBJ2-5,TGTGCCAGCAGCGATTCCGGCACTAGCGCCGAGACCCAGTACTTC,CASSDSGTSAETQYF
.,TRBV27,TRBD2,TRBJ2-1,TGTGCCAGCAGTTTAAGAGTAGCGGGAGGGCCGTATGAGCAGTTCTTC,CASSLRVAGGPYEQFF
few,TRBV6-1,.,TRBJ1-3,TGTGCCAGCAGTATCGTATTCTCTGGAAACACCATATATTTT,CASSIVFSGNTIYF
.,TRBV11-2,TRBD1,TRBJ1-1,TGTGCCAGCAGCTTAAAGACAGGGGGCTGGAACACTGAAGCTTTCTTT,CASSLKTGGWNTEAFF
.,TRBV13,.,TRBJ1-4,TGTGCCAGCAGCTTCCGGGGGCAAAAAGAAAAACTGTTTTTT,CASSFRGQKEKLFF
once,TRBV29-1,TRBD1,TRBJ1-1,TGCAGCGTTAAGTCATTGTTGGACAGGGGCGCAATGAACACTGAAGCTTTCTTT,CSVKSLLDRGAMNTEAFF
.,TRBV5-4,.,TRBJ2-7,TGTGCCAGCAGCTTGGCAGGGGTGGGGCAGTACTTC,CASSLAGVGQYF
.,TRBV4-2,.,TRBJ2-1,TGTGCCAGCAGCCAAGATGGGGCTACCTACAATGAGCAGTTCTTC,CASSQDGATYNEQFF
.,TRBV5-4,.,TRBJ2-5,TGTGCCAGCAGCCCTAACAGGGATGAGACCCAGTACTTC,CASSPNRDETQYF
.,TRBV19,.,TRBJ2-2,TGTGCCAGTAGGTCTCCGGGTGGGACCGGGGAGCTGTTTTTT,CASRSPGGTGELFF
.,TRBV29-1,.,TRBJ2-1,TGCAGCTTCTACTCGGGCGCGCCCGGTAATGAGCAGTTCTTC,CSFYSGAPGNEQFF
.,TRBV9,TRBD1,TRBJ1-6,TGTGCCAGCAGCGGCGGGACAGTCTATAATTCACCCCTCCACTTT,CASSGGTVYNSPLHF
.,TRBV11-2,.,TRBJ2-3,TGTGCCAGCAGCTTACGGGGCCAGAGCACAGATACGCAGTATTTT,CASSLRGQSTDTQYF
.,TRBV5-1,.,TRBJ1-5,TGCGCCAGCAGCTTGGACGGAGCTAGCAATCAGCCCCAGCATTTT,CASSLDGASNQPQHF
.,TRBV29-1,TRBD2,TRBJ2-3,TGCAGCGCCCCCAGCGGGGGTGTCACAGATACGCAGTATTTT,CSAPSGGVTDTQYF